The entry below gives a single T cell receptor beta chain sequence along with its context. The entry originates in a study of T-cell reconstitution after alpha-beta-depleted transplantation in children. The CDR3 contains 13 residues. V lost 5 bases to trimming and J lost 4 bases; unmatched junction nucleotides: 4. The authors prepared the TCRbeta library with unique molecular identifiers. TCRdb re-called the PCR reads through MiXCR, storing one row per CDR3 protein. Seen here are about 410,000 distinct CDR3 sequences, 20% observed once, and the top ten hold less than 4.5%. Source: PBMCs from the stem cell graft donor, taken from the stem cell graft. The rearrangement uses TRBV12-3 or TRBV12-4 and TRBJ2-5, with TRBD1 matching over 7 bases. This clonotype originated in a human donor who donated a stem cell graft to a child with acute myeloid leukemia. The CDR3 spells CASSPGQVETQYF. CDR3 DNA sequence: TGTGCCAGCAGTCCCGGACAGGTAGAGACCCAGTACTTC.